The TCR beta chain described here comes from a study of T cell responses to AZD1222 COVID-19 vaccine. On the study more broadly: Timing groups of about 4 and about 12 weeks for second doses were pooled.

Germline V gene lookup returns CDR1 MGHDK and CDR2 SYGVNS. V shed 7 bases and J 10 bases; nucleotides not matched to a gene: 7. The CDR3 is 12 residues long. This clone occurred once. Its antigen remains unidentified. Findings and limits, study-wide: Unmutated variant regions reportedly attract nearly half of all spike-specific TCRs.

Assay: immunoSEQ multiplex PCR; the TCRdb copy retains only in-frame clones and omits some. The data hold about 120,000 clones, with roughly nine tenths observed a single time. The sequence came from an adult in good health. The chain carries TRBV25-1 and TRBJ1-1, with 9 nucleotides matching TRBD1. Sequences were derived from peripheral blood, sampled on day 0 of AZD1222 vaccination. CDR3 sequence: CASILGTGRAFF. CDR3 sequence (DNA): TGTGCCAGCATCCTGGGGACAGGGAGAGCTTTCTTT.